The clone carrying this T cell receptor beta chain was detected ten times or more. CDR3 length equals 13 residues. Looked up from germline, CDR1 is DFQATT and CDR2 is SNEGSKA (reference sequence). The V and J ends lost 6 bases and 0 bases respectively, with 6 bases between them. There were TCR beta CDR3 regions amplified from RNA transcripts. First-round RT-PCR targeting the TCR CDR3 was performed with the HTBI primer set. From the multiplex PCR reads, TCRdb called clonotypes with MiXCR, one entry per CDR3 protein. The table records hundreds of thousands of distinct CDR3 sequences, roughly 15% of them present only once. This entry comes from a study of T cells in Graves' hyperthyroidism and ophthalmopathy. Uncontrolled infection, other autoimmune disease, pregnancy and lactation each barred patients from inclusion.

The sequence came from a woman aged 40 to 50 with Graves' ophthalmopathy. The gene calls are TRBV20-1 and TRBJ2-6; D perhaps matches TRBD2 (5 bases). Sequenced input: blood. The CDR3 region has the DNA TGCAGTGCCGGGGACTCTGGGGCCAACGTCCTGACTTTC. Protein sequence: CSAGDSGANVLTF.